The source of this T cell receptor beta chain is a study of Ad26.COV2.S vaccination and SARS-CoV-2 variants. Study overall: Ad26.COV2.S shots went into the muscle once or twice, 56 days apart.

Study-wide results and caveats: Recipients given vaccine exceeded placebo recipients in spike-specific TCR breadth.

Germline V gene data show CDR1 as SNHLY and CDR2 as FYNNEI. The CDR3 has 16 residues. V shed 6 bases, J shed 0 bases, and the junction held 9 bases outside the gene matches. A note on this clone: The antigen remains unidentified.

Regarding treatment: around 19 received Ad26.COV2.S at low or high dose, single or two shots; about 5 received placebo; per-sample allocation not given. Material that was analyzed had been drawn on day 63 after the first vaccine or placebo injection. Boston supplied an adult donor aged 18-55 years. Spike of the Wuhan-strain SARS-CoV-2 was expressed by an Ad26 vector, which formed the vaccine. Clones were read by immunoSEQ multiplex PCR, and TCRdb kept only the in-frame ones, dropping some. This table has about 400,000 clones, 92% appearing once. The sequencing used peripheral blood, collected in a trial of Ad26.COV2.S vaccine versus placebo. This receptor was taken from a person aged 18 to 65 who received the Ad26.COV2.S COVID-19 vaccine or a placebo. The chain joins TRBV2 to TRBJ2-3; 7 bases align to TRBD2. In nucleotides, the CDR3 is TGTGCCAGCAGCAGATATCTAGCGGCTAGCACAGATACGCAGTATTTT. Its protein product is CASSRYLAASTDTQYF.